One sample yielded the 28 T cell receptor beta chains listed below, sequenced in a study of human T cells and chemical hapten exposure. TCRdb recomputed calls from the RACE reads with MiXCR, one row per CDR3 protein. The sample shows 150,000 to 200,000 distinct CDR3 sequences, 25% to 35% of them seen only once. Time point indicated: patch test 3, about 24 weeks after DPC sensitization. Treatment specified: therapeutic diphenylcyclopropenone sensitization with weekly scalp DPC. The specimen comprised whole blood, sampled in connection with sensitization to the hapten diphenylcyclopropenone (DPC). The receptors were sampled from a woman aged 18-29 years with alopecia areata. Some clones in this sample may be carry-over from other donors' samples.

This clonotype was seen just once. V is TRBV11-2 and J is TRBJ2-2; 10 bases fit TRBD2. The junction had 10 bases not matched to a gene; V was cut back by 2 bases and J by 4 bases. In germline, CDR1 is SGHAT, CDR2 FQNNGV. This CDR3 contains 18 residues. CDR3 DNA sequence: TGTGCCAGCAGCTTATATAGGGCTAGCGGGAGTGCCACCGGGGAGCTGTTTTTT. Protein product: CASSLYRASGSATGELFF.

The genes are TRBV5-1 and TRBJ2-1; D perhaps matches TRBD2 (5 bases). The CDR3 consists of 14 residues. CDR1 SGHRS and CDR2 YFSETQ come from the germline V gene. The germline V and J ends were trimmed by 2 bases and 6 bases, with 12 bases remaining between them. In DNA, the CDR3 is TGCGCCAGCAGCTTACTAGTCTCGGGCAATGAGCAGTTCTTC. Protein product: CASSLLVSGNEQFF.

In DNA, the CDR3 is TGCAGCGTCCTGACCTGGGGCACCGACGTCGGAAACACCGGGGAGCTGTTTTTT. Translating gives CSVLTWGTDVGNTGELFF. The gene calls are TRBV29-1 and TRBJ2-2, with D possibly TRBD1 on 5 matching bases. Looked up from germline, CDR1 is SQVTM and CDR2 is ANQGSEA. Trimming removed 6 bases from V and 2 bases from J, with 25 bases in between. CDR3 length: 18 amino acids.

This clonotype turned up a few times. The rearrangement links TRBV24-1 to TRBJ2-5; D possibly corresponds to TRBD2 (6 bases). CDR3 length equals 15 residues. Per the germline V gene, CDR1 is KGHDR and CDR2 is SFDVKD. V shed 3 bases and J shed 2 bases, with 12 bases lying between them. The chain's CDR3 is CATSDGDLRQETQYF. The CDR3 nucleotides read TGTGCCACCAGTGATGGGGACTTACGACAAGAGACCCAGTACTTC.

This clonotype was seen a handful of times. This chain's CDR3 is CASSPRTSGAYEQYF. The CDR3 nucleotides are TGCGCCAGCAGCCCCAGGACTAGCGGGGCCTACGAGCAGTACTTC. This sequence joins TRBV4-3 and TRBJ2-7, with 12 bases fitting TRBD2. V shed 4 bases and J 2 bases; nucleotides not matched to a gene: 3. Germline V lookup: CDR1 LGHNA, CDR2 YSLEER. The CDR3 has 15 amino acids.

The chain combines TRBV4-3 with TRBJ2-3; TRBD1 agrees at 11 bases. Germline V CDR1 and CDR2: LGHNA, YSLEER. The CDR3 is made up of 17 amino acids. Germline trimming cut 3 bases from V and 6 bases from J; bases unmatched to any gene: 11. The chain's CDR3 is CASSQLGTGGSLDTQYF. The CDR3, as DNA: TGCGCCAGCAGCCAGTTAGGGACAGGGGGTTCTTTGGATACGCAGTATTTT.

The genes are TRBV12-2 and TRBJ2-4; whether TRBD1, the table's D call, matches the DNA was not checked. TRBV12-2 represents a pseudogene. The CDR3 spans 14 residues. The chain's CDR3 is CASRWDTWENIQYF. The CDR3 DNA reads TGTGCAAGTCGCTGGGACACCTGGGAAAACATTCAGTACTTC.

The CDR3 spells CASSSSRGGEQFF. CDR3 DNA sequence: TGTGCCAGCAGCTCCAGCAGGGGGGGCGAGCAGTTCTTC. This chain joins TRBV7-9 and TRBJ2-1, with D possibly called TRBD1 or TRBD2 (7 bases each). CDR3 length: 13 residues. The germline gives CDR1 SEHNR, CDR2 FQNEAQ (reference sequence). V lost 4 bases to trimming and J lost 10 bases, with 14 bases between them. Together with reference TRBV7-9 and TRBJ2-1, the CDR3 gives the full variable domain: DTGVSQNPRHKITKRGQNVTFRCDPISEHNRLYWYRQTLGQGPEFLTYFQNEAQLEKSRLLSDRFSAERPKGSFSTLEIQRTEQGDSAMYLCASSSSRGGEQFFGPGTRLTVL.

The chain couples TRBV19 to TRBJ1-1; 7 bases agree with TRBD1. Trimming took 3 bases from V and 7 from J; bases not matched to a gene: 5. Per germline, CDR1 LNHDA and CDR2 SQIVND (reference sequence). The CDR3 is made up of 13 amino acids. The CDR3 DNA is TGTGCCAGTAGTATTGTCGGGACAGATGAAGCTTTCTTT. Residues: CASSIVGTDEAFF. The full variable domain, completed using reference TRBV19 and TRBJ1-1, is DGGITQSPKYLFRKEGQNVTLSCEQNLNHDAMYWYRQDPGQGLRLIYYSQIVNDFQKGDIAEGYSVSREKKESFPLTVTSAQKNPTAFYLCASSIVGTDEAFFGQGTRLTVV.

V gene TRBV4-2 combines with J gene TRBJ2-3; no clear D gene. The CDR3 length is 13 residues. Per germline, CDR1 LGHNA and CDR2 YNFKEQ. V lost 3 bases and J 2 bases, leaving 6 bases between the germline ends. CDR3 bases: TGTGCCAGCAGCCAGTGGGACACAGATACGCAGTATTTT. It codes for CASSQWDTDTQYF.

This clonotype was recorded a few times. This chain connects TRBV7-9 to TRBJ2-7; D is uncertain. Looked up from germline, CDR1 is SEHNR and CDR2 is FQNEAQ (reference sequence). The V end lost 5 bases, the J end lost 4 bases, and 9 bases lay between the germline ends. CDR3 length equals 12 residues. The CDR3 coding sequence is TGTGCCAGCAGCCTCCAGACTTACGAGCAGTACTTC. This sequence encodes CASSLQTYEQYF.

The chain links TRBV27 to TRBJ1-1; maybe TRBD1 (6 bases). CDR1 is MNHEY, CDR2 SMNVEV, per germline (reference sequence). With 6 bases removed from V and 2 bases from J, the gap between germline ends came to 13 bases. The CDR3 sequence is 14 residues long. The CDR3, as DNA: TGTGCCAGCAGATTGGGGGCGCCAAACACTGAAGCTTTCTTT. Residues: CASRLGAPNTEAFF.

The chain uses TRBV20-1 and TRBJ2-2; 7 nucleotides align to TRBD1. V lost 6 bases and J lost 0; bases outside the gene matches: 7. CDR3 length equals 15 residues. The V gene's germline CDR1 is DFQATT and CDR2 SNEGSKA (reference sequence). The CDR3 loop reads CSAVRTGTNTGELFF. CDR3 coding DNA: TGCAGTGCCGTCAGGACAGGAACGAACACCGGGGAGCTGTTTTTT.

This clonotype was counted between two and nine times. The chain carries TRBV5-1 and TRBJ2-6, with 8 bases fitting TRBD1. J lost 3 bases, V lost 4 bases, and 15 bases had no gene match. CDR1 is SGHRS and CDR2 is YFSETQ in the germline V gene. The CDR3 loop spans 19 amino acids. The CDR3 loop is CASSRSRTGGQYGANVLTF. The CDR3 DNA sequence: TGCGCCAGCAGCCGCAGCCGCACAGGGGGACAGTATGGGGCCAACGTCCTGACTTTC. Drawing the rest from reference TRBV5-1 and TRBJ2-6, the complete variable domain is KAGVTQTPRYLIKTRGQQVTLSCSPISGHRSVSWYQQTPGQGLQFLFEYFSETQRNKGNFPGRFSGRQFSNSRSEMNVSTLELGDSALYLCASSRSRTGGQYGANVLTFGAGSRLTVL.

This clonotype occurred a few times. The chain carries TRBV4-1 and TRBJ1-2; D is uncertain. V lost 0 bases and J lost 3, with 11 bases in between. This CDR3 region has 15 residues. CDR1 MGHRA and CDR2 YSYEKL come from the germline V gene. The DNA of the CDR3 is TGCGCCAGCAGCCAAGATATCGGCGCCTACTATGGCTACACCTTC. Translation gives CASSQDIGAYYGYTF.

By share, this clonotype ranks as medium-sized (0.01 to 0.1%). This sequence joins TRBV29-1 and TRBJ2-1; D possibly uses TRBD1 or TRBD2 (5 bases each). V gave up 7 bases and J gave up 7 bases, with 5 bases separating them. The germline V gene encodes CDR1 SQVTM and CDR2 ANQGSEA. CDR3 length: 9 residues. The CDR3 here is CSGGNEQFF. The DNA for the CDR3 is TGCAGCGGGGGGAATGAGCAGTTCTTC.

The CDR3 loop reads CASSKTTTYEQYF. As DNA, the CDR3 is TGTGCCAGCAGTAAGACCACTACCTACGAGCAGTACTTC. The V and J genes are TRBV6-2 or TRBV6-3 and TRBJ2-7; no firm D call. The CDR3 has 13 residues. V lost 5 bases, J lost 2 bases, and 10 bases lay in between. The germline V gene has CDR1 MNHEY and CDR2 SVGEGT.

The rearrangement uses TRBV7-9 and TRBJ2-5; D possibly uses TRBD1 or TRBD2 (5 bases each). V lost 6 bases, J lost 9 bases, and 23 bases lay in between. Germline V CDR1 and CDR2: SEHNR, FQNEAQ (reference sequence). The CDR3 runs 15 residues. CDR3 amino acids: CASSPLGPSGESQYF. As DNA, the CDR3 is TGTGCCAGCAGTCCCCTGGGGCCCTCTGGGGAGTCCCAGTACTTC.

This chain links TRBV5-1 with TRBJ1-2, with D possibly TRBD1 on 6 matching bases. In germline, CDR1 is SGHRS, CDR2 YFSETQ. This CDR3 is built from 18 residues. Trimming stripped 4 bases from V and 5 bases from J, with 27 bases between. The CDR3 DNA follows: TGCGCCAGCAGCCCTACCGCGGGACAACAAGGATCGGGGTATGGCTACACCTTC. This codes for CASSPTAGQQGSGYGYTF.

V gene TRBV5-1 combines with J gene TRBJ2-1; 7 nucleotides agree with TRBD1. Germline-derived CDR1 and CDR2 are SGHRS and YFSETQ. V dropped 4 bases and J dropped 4; count of bases not matched to a gene: 5. The CDR3 length is 14 residues. The CDR3 coding sequence is TGCGCCAGCAGCAACGGACAGGTTTACAATGAGCAGTTCTTC. Translating it yields CASSNGQVYNEQFF.

This clonotype was counted a few times. V is TRBV7-2 and J is TRBJ1-5, with 8 positions matching TRBD1. Germline CDR1 SGHTA, CDR2 FQGNSA. This CDR3 is 15 amino acids long. After removal of 4 bases from V and 0 bases from J, the junction contained 2 bases not matched to a gene. Written as DNA, the CDR3 is TGTGCCAGCAGCTCGACAGGGGCTAGCAATCAGCCCCAGCATTTT. It is translated as CASSSTGASNQPQHF. Using reference TRBV7-2 and TRBJ1-5 for the parts outside the CDR3, the full variable domain is GAGVSQSPSNKVTEKGKDVELRCDPISGHTALYWYRQSLGQGLEFLIYFQGNSAPDKSGLPSDRFSAERTGGSVSTLTIQRTQQEDSAVYLCASSSTGASNQPQHFGDGTRLSIL.

The chain carries TRBV10-3 and TRBJ2-1, with TRBD2 matching over 12 bases. The trim removed 5 bases at V and 15 bases at J, leaving 5 bases unmatched. The CDR3 is made up of 12 amino acids. Germline V gene data show CDR1 as ENHRY and CDR2 as SYGVKD. The CDR3 region is CAISSGLAGRFF. The CDR3 DNA is TGTGCCATCAGTTCTGGACTAGCGGGACGGTTCTTC.

The rearrangement uses TRBV15 and TRBJ1-5; the D gene is possibly TRBD1 (5 bases). This CDR3 is built from 16 residues. V dropped 0 bases and J dropped 4 bases, with 13 bases sitting between them. Germline assignment: CDR1 LNHNV and CDR2 YYDKDF (reference sequence). In nucleotides, the CDR3 is TGTGCCACCAGCAGAGACAGGGCTGTGGGGAATCAGCCCCAGCATTTT. Protein sequence: CATSRDRAVGNQPQHF.

This clonotype was detected many times. One junction end does not reproduce the germline sequence, and a read error may be involved. This chain uses TRBV29-1 with TRBJ2-7; TRBD1 aligns across 9 bases. Looked up from germline, CDR1 is SQVTM and CDR2 is ANQGSEA. The CDR3 is made up of 12 amino acids. CDR3 sequence (DNA): TGCAGCGTGGAAGGGGACAGGGACGAGCAGTACTTC. Protein product: CSVEGDRDEQYF.

This clonotype was seen once. The genes are TRBV4-3 and TRBJ2-1; 8 bases match TRBD2. Germline V gene lookup returns CDR1 LGHNA and CDR2 YSLEER. There are 16 residues in the CDR3. J was trimmed by 8 bases and V by 0 bases; bases with no gene match: 9. The CDR3 bases are TGCGCCAGCAGCCAAGAAGGACGGGGGGGCCAGTATGAGCAGTTCTTC. This translates into CASSQEGRGGQYEQFF.

A remark on this clonotype: At one boundary the junction diverges from the germline segment, which might be a read error. The V and J genes are TRBV27 and TRBJ2-7; 8 bases align to TRBD2. This CDR3 region has 15 residues. Germline lookup yields CDR1 MNHEY and CDR2 SMNVEV (reference sequence). This chain's CDR3 is CVSSPIGAGAYEQYF. In DNA, the CDR3 is TGTGTCAGCAGTCCGATCGGAGCGGGAGCCTACGAGCAGTACTTC.

The chain uses TRBV4-2 and TRBJ2-1, with D hard to call. CDR3 length: 13 residues. The germline CDR1 and CDR2 sequences are LGHNA and YNFKEQ. The V and J ends lost 0 bases and 12 bases respectively, with 12 bases between them. CDR3 loop: CASSQDWGAWQFF. The CDR3 DNA sequence: TGTGCCAGCAGCCAAGATTGGGGTGCATGGCAGTTCTTC.

The rearrangement uses TRBV7-6 and TRBJ2-7; 10 bases agree with TRBD2. The CDR3 spans 16 residues. Trimming cost V 0 bases and J 4 bases; bases outside gene matches: 6. Germline V gene data show CDR1 as SGHVS and CDR2 as FNYEAQ. The CDR3 DNA reads TGTGCCAGCAGCTTAGCAGAGCCAGCGGGAGGGTACGAGCAGTACTTC. It translates to CASSLAEPAGGYEQYF.